Listed below are T cell receptor beta chains from one sample, sequenced in a study of T-cell reconstitution after alpha-beta-depleted transplantation in children. TCRdb fed the PCR reads into MiXCR, producing one record per CDR3 protein. The sample holds about 98,000 distinct CDR3 sequences, about 22% seen once. The material sequenced was PBMCs, taken before TCRalphabeta/CD19-depleted stem cell transplant. The receptors derive from a boy aged 2 to 9 with acute lymphoblastic leukemia, due to receive a stem cell transplant. The CDR3 runs from the conserved cysteine through the conserved F or W. The order of the fields is V gene, clone size, J gene, D gene, CDR3 DNA, CDR3 protein. A D gene is named only where the DNA matches it firmly. Not all rows give a size; the values are once, few, many and, for expanded clones, a class.

TRBV27	NA	TRBJ2-3	NA	TGTGCCAGCAGTTTATCCCGGGGCGGCACAGATACGCAGTATTTT	CASSLSRGGTDTQYF
TRBV20-1	NA	TRBJ1-1	NA	TGCAGTGCTACGATCGGGGGGGTCGGTAACACTGAAGCTTTCTTT	CSATIGGVGNTEAFF
TRBV18	NA	TRBJ2-1	TRBD1	TGTGCCAGCTCATTCGGGACAGGGGCGCGGGAGCAGTTCTTC	CASSFGTGAREQFF
TRBV18	many	TRBJ1-5	NA	TGTGCCAGCTCACCAGGAAATCTTCAGCCCCAGCATTTT	CASSPGNLQPQHF
TRBV7-9	NA	TRBJ2-2	NA	TGTGCCGGACGGTCTAGAAGAGAGGGCCACGGGGAGCTGTTTTTT	CAGRSRREGHGELFF
TRBV28	NA	TRBJ1-4	TRBD1	TGTGCCAGCAAGCTCTGGGCAGGGGGTGAAAAACTGTTTTTT	CASKLWAGGEKLFF
TRBV4-1	many	TRBJ2-7	NA	TGCGCCAGCAGCCCCCGGGACGCAAAACGCTACGAGCAGTACTTC	CASSPRDAKRYEQYF
TRBV2	few	TRBJ2-2	NA	TGTGCCAGCAGTGGACAGAGCACCGGGGAGCTGTTTTTT	CASSGQSTGELFF
TRBV5-1	many	TRBJ1-5	NA	TGCGCCAGCAGCTTCGGCGGGGAAGATCAGCCCCAGCATTTT	CASSFGGEDQPQHF
TRBV4-3	NA	TRBJ2-7	NA	TGCGCCAGCAGCCAAGGCCCCGGGAGTTCCTACGAGCAGTACTTC	CASSQGPGSSYEQYF
TRBV5-1	few	TRBJ2-1	NA	TGCGCCAGCAGCTTGGCCTTTTTATGGGACAACAATGAGCAGTTCTTC	CASSLAFLWDNNEQFF
TRBV15	many	TRBJ2-3	TRBD2	TGTGCCACCAGCAGAGGGACTAGCGGAGGGGCAGATACGCAGTATTTT	CATSRGTSGGADTQYF
TRBV4-1	NA	TRBJ2-2	NA	TGCGCCAGCAGCCAAGATTTCGAGCGGAGAATCGGGGAGCTGTTTTTT	CASSQDFERRIGELFF
TRBV20-1	NA	TRBJ1-5	NA	TGCAGTGCTAGCGGAGAGGGACCCAATCAGCCCCAGCATTTT	CSASGEGPNQPQHF
TRBV6-5	few	TRBJ1-5	NA	TGTGCCAGCAGTTGGGGTAGCAATCAGCCCCAGCATTTT	CASSWGSNQPQHF
TRBV20-1	NA	TRBJ2-3	NA	TGCAGTGCTAGCCCCGCCGGGACGTCGACAGATACGCAGTATTTT	CSASPAGTSTDTQYF
TRBV5-1	NA	TRBJ2-3	NA	TGCGCCAGCAGCTTATCCGGAGGGGTTAGCACAGATACGCAGTATTTT	CASSLSGGVSTDTQYF
TRBV2	NA	TRBJ2-7	NA	TGTGCCAGCAGGGGCGAGCAGTACTTC	CASRGEQYF
TRBV5-1	NA	TRBJ2-7	TRBD2	TGCGCCAGCAGCTGGTCTAGCGGCGTCTACGAGCAGTACTTC	CASSWSSGVYEQYF
TRBV28	NA	TRBJ2-2	NA	TGTGCCAGCAGTATAATCGGGGAGAAGCTGTTTTTT	CASSIIGEKLFF
TRBV4-1	few	TRBJ2-3	NA	TGCGCCAGCAGCCAAGTTGGCGGAGAAGCAGATACGCAGTATTTT	CASSQVGGEADTQYF
TRBV4-3	NA	TRBJ2-7	NA	TGCGCCAGCAGCCAAGTGATACCGGGTCAGCAGTACTTC	CASSQVIPGQQYF
TRBV12-3/TRBV12-4	many	TRBJ2-5	TRBD2	TGTGCCAGCAGTCTGGGACTAGCTTTAGAGACCCAGTACTTC	CASSLGLALETQYF
TRBV7-9	NA	TRBJ2-3	NA	TGTGCCAGCAGCCAACAGCTTAAAGATACGCAGTATTTT	CASSQQLKDTQYF
TRBV3-1	NA	TRBJ2-2	NA	TGTGCCAGCAGCCAAGACCCGCGGAGCGGCGGGGAGCTGTTTTTT	CASSQDPRSGGELFF
TRBV6-2/TRBV6-3	once	TRBJ2-2	TRBD2	TGTGCCAGCAGTGGACTAGCGGCTCACACCGGGGAGCTGTTTTTT	CASSGLAAHTGELFF
TRBV7-2	few	TRBJ2-5	NA	TGTGCCAGCAGCCCAGCCAGTTTGGCGGGCGTGGTATTGGCCCAGTACTTC	CASSPASLAGVVLAQYF
TRBV7-2	few	TRBJ2-1	NA	TGTGCCAGCAGCCCGGGTTGGGTCAATGAGCAGTTCTTC	CASSPGWVNEQFF
TRBV28	few	TRBJ2-7	TRBD2	TGTGCCAGCATTAGATCGCTAGCGGGGGGATACGAGCAGTACTTC	CASIRSLAGGYEQYF
TRBV5-4	few	TRBJ2-5	TRBD1	TGTGCCAGCAGCTCCGCTGAGACAGGGGGTGTGAGAGGTGCCCAAGAGACCCAGTACTTC	CASSSAETGGVRGAQETQYF
TRBV9	once	TRBJ2-2	NA	TGTGCCAGCAGCGAAGGACTATCTCGCGGGGAGCTGTTTTTT	CASSEGLSRGELFF
TRBV6-4	NA	TRBJ1-5	TRBD1	TGTGCCAGCAGTGAGGGACAGGGCAATCAGCCCCAGCATTTT	CASSEGQGNQPQHF
TRBV2	few	TRBJ2-7	NA	TGTGCCAGCGTAACTAGACCGAGCTCCTACGAGCAGTACTTC	CASVTRPSSYEQYF
TRBV6-1	few	TRBJ1-1	TRBD1	TGTGCCAGCAGGAAACAGGGGTTGAACACTGAAGCTTTCTTT	CASRKQGLNTEAFF
TRBV6-5	once	TRBJ1-1	NA	TGTGCCAGCAGTTACTCGCCAGGGCCGAACACTGAAGCTTTCTTT	CASSYSPGPNTEAFF
TRBV4-3	few	TRBJ1-3	NA	TGCGCCAGCAGCCAAGATGAGGGGAGCTCTGGAAACACCATATATTTT	CASSQDEGSSGNTIYF
TRBV5-1	few	TRBJ2-7	NA	TGCGCCAGCAGCTCCGACAGACCCTACGAGCAGTACTTC	CASSSDRPYEQYF
TRBV5-1	few	TRBJ2-6	NA	TGCGCCAGCAGCTTTATTTCTAGCTCTGGGGCCAACGTCCTGACTTTC	CASSFISSSGANVLTF
TRBV5-1	NA	TRBJ2-2	TRBD2	TGCGCCAGCCAATCCACAGCGGGAGGCGGAACCGGGGAGCTGTTTTTT	CASQSTAGGGTGELFF
TRBV12-3/TRBV12-4	NA	TRBJ2-2	NA	TGTGCCAGCAGTCAGACCACCGGGGAGCTGTTTTTT	CASSQTTGELFF
TRBV29-1	NA	TRBJ2-3	NA	TGCAGCGTTGAAAAGGGGGGACAGCCGGATACGCAGTATTTT	CSVEKGGQPDTQYF
TRBV7-2	many	TRBJ1-2	TRBD1	TGTGCCAGCAGCTTCGCTCTAGGGACAGGGAATGGCTACACCTTC	CASSFALGTGNGYTF
TRBV14	NA	TRBJ2-3	NA	TGTGCCAGCAGCCAAGCTCTCATAGATACGCAGTATTTT	CASSQALIDTQYF
TRBV20-1	NA	TRBJ1-5	TRBD1	TGCAGTGCTCTTGGGACAGGGTGGGCTCAGCCCCAGCATTTT	CSALGTGWAQPQHF
TRBV29-1	many	TRBJ2-1	NA	TGCAGCGTTGTGGTCCGCAATGAGCAGTTCTTC	CSVVVRNEQFF
TRBV7-3	NA	TRBJ2-3	NA	TGTGCCAGCAGCCAACTCGGGCAGTCCACAGATACGCAGTATTTT	CASSQLGQSTDTQYF
TRBV11-2	NA	TRBJ2-2	NA	TGTGCCAGCAGCTTAGTTAGCGGAGTAAACACCGGGGAGCTGTTTTTT	CASSLVSGVNTGELFF
TRBV29-1	few	TRBJ1-2	TRBD1	TGCAGCGTCAGGGGGAACTATGGCTACACCTTC	CSVRGNYGYTF
TRBV5-1	medium-sized	TRBJ2-4	NA	TGCGCCAGCAGCCCGGGAGAGGGAGTAGCCAAAAACATTCAGTACTTC	CASSPGEGVAKNIQYF
TRBV20-1	NA	TRBJ2-7	NA	TGCAGTGCTAAGGCGGGGGCCGGGTCCTACGAGCAGTACTTC	CSAKAGAGSYEQYF
TRBV7-2	few	TRBJ2-1	TRBD2	TGTGCCAGCAGCTCCAACCCTCCTCTAGCGGGAGGGAGTGAGCAGTTCTTC	CASSSNPPLAGGSEQFF
TRBV11-3	NA	TRBJ2-1	TRBD1	TGTGCCAGCAGCTGCCCGGGACAGGCTTCCTACAATGAGCAGTTCTTC	CASSCPGQASYNEQFF
TRBV28	few	TRBJ2-7	TRBD2	TGTGCCAGCAGTCCCGGGACTAGCGGAGGGAACTACGAGCAGTACTTC	CASSPGTSGGNYEQYF
TRBV3-1	NA	TRBJ2-1	TRBD1	TGTGCCAGCAGGGAAAGAGGGACAGCACCAACGCAGTTCTTC	CASRERGTAPTQFF